Sequencing of this T cell receptor beta chain was carried out in a study of beta chain features in type 1 diabetes. Across the whole study: In all, around 110,000,000 sorted cells from all samples were analyzed.

Notes on the study in general: More deletions and fewer insertions at VDJ junctions were seen in type 1 diabetes patients. When Type 1 diabetes patients were examined, their TCRB CDR3s proved moderately but significantly shorter in all four CD4+ subsets.

Expressed TCRB transcripts were sequenced because the isolated RNA had all been reverse transcribed beforehand. Method: immunoSEQ multiplex PCR; TCRdb's copy keeps in-frame clones and lacks some. In the table there are over 300,000 clones, about a tenth of which are singletons. Turning to this clone: Its antigen remains unidentified.

Using CD45RO/CCR7/CD25/CD127/CD95/CD27, CD4+ naive, central memory, regulatory and stem cell-like memory cells were sorted. CDR1 PRHDT and CDR2 FYEKMQ come from the germline V gene (reference sequence). The junction had 9 bases not matched to a gene; V was cut back by 0 bases and J by 5 bases. The CDR3 runs 17 residues. The receptor comes from a man aged 30-40 years with type 1 diabetes. V usage is TRBV13 and J usage is TRBJ2-7; 11 bases are shared with TRBD2. The material sequenced was central memory CD4+ T cells from blood. The CDR3 protein is CASSLGASGTSGNEQYF. The CDR3 DNA reads as TGTGCCAGCAGCTTAGGGGCTTCCGGGACTAGCGGTAACGAGCAGTACTTC.